These 22 T cell receptor beta chains were all obtained from the same sample, sequenced in a study of cytomegalovirus exposure and HLA in healthy donors. The PCR made use of 60 Vbeta and 13 Jbeta primers. Sequencing was performed with immunoSEQ multiplex PCR; in TCRdb, only in-frame clones are kept and a portion is missing. The sample table sets out tens of thousands of clones. The sample taken for sequencing was PBMCs. These receptors were taken from a male donor in good health and CMV-seropositive.

The chain carries TRBV28 and TRBJ2-7; D is possibly TRBD2 (6 bases). The V end was cut by 6 bases, the J end by 2 bases, with 20 bases between. Germline V gene data show CDR1 as MDHEN and CDR2 as SYDVKM. The CDR3 is made up of 16 amino acids. DNA for the CDR3: TGTGCCAGCAGCCTTAGCGCGCAATCGGGGGCCTACGAGCAGTACTTC. Amino acids: CASSLSAQSGAYEQYF.

This chain connects TRBV28 to TRBJ2-1, with 8 bases fitting TRBD2. The CDR3 has 15 amino acids. From germline, CDR1 is MDHEN and CDR2 SYDVKM. The V gene end was trimmed by 6 bases and the J gene end by 6 bases; junction bases not matched to a gene: 10. The CDR3 loop reads CASSIAGRGSNEQFF. The CDR3 bases are TGTGCCAGCAGCATAGCGGGACGAGGGTCCAATGAGCAGTTCTTC.

The rearrangement joins TRBV6-1 to TRBJ1-1; D possibly corresponds to TRBD1 (5 bases). The germline V and J ends were trimmed by 2 bases and 8 bases, with 15 bases remaining between them. Germline values: CDR1 MNHNS, CDR2 SASEGT. The CDR3 runs to 14 residues. DNA of the CDR3: TGTGCCAGCAGTGAAAGGGGTGGCGACGGAGAAGCTTTCTTT. Its protein is CASSERGGDGEAFF.

The chain joins TRBV28 to TRBJ1-1; D call uncertain. The germline V gene encodes CDR1 MDHEN and CDR2 SYDVKM. V dropped 5 bases and J dropped 3 bases, with 16 bases sitting between them. There are 15 residues in the CDR3. CDR3 protein: CASSPPGGLHTEAFF. The CDR3 DNA sequence: TGTGCCAGCAGTCCCCCCGGTGGACTTCACACTGAAGCTTTCTTT.

The chain uses TRBV19 and TRBJ1-5, with 7 nucleotides matching TRBD1. V lost 4 bases, J lost 0 bases, and 9 bases stayed unmatched. Germline V lookup: CDR1 LNHDA, CDR2 SQIVND (reference sequence). The CDR3 is made up of 17 amino acids. The DNA for the CDR3 is TGTGCCAGTAGTAGCTGGACAGGCGGGGCTAGCAATCAGCCCCAGCATTTT. Translating it yields CASSSWTGGASNQPQHF.

The chain employs TRBV13 and TRBJ1-1, with TRBD1 as a possible D gene (5 bases). V shed 5 bases and J shed 1 base, with 17 bases lying between them. Germline-derived CDR1 and CDR2 are PRHDT and FYEKMQ (reference sequence). The CDR3 spans 16 residues. DNA for the CDR3: TGTGCCAGCAGCCGAACCCCAGGGTCGGCGAACACTGAAGCTTTCTTT. This encodes CASSRTPGSANTEAFF.

V usage is TRBV7-2 and J usage is TRBJ2-1; D may be TRBD2 (5 bases). Germline V CDR1 and CDR2: SGHTA, FQGNSA. The CDR3 has 12 residues. V lost 5 bases and J 8 bases, leaving 10 bases between the germline ends. CDR3 nucleotides: TGTGCCAGCAGCCCCGGACTTTATGAGCAGTTCTTC. Amino acids: CASSPGLYEQFF.

The chain uses TRBV4-1 and TRBJ1-2, with TRBD1 as a possible D gene (5 bases). Trimming took off 0 bases at V and 13 bases at J, with 15 bases between the two ends. Germline V CDR1 and CDR2: MGHRA, YSYEKL. The CDR3 has 13 residues. The CDR3 is CASSQDIQGICTF. For the CDR3, the DNA is TGCGCCAGCAGCCAAGATATTCAGGGCATCTGCACCTTC.

V usage is TRBV6-5 and J usage is TRBJ2-7, with D possibly TRBD1 on 6 matching bases. Per the germline V gene, CDR1 is MNHEY and CDR2 is SVGAGI. The CDR3 spans 14 residues. V was trimmed by 6 bases and J by 0 bases, leaving 12 bases between them. The DNA for the CDR3 is TGTGCCAGCAGGGCGACAGGAAGCTCCTACGAGCAGTACTTC. Its protein is CASRATGSSYEQYF.

The V and J genes are TRBV5-1 and TRBJ1-4; weak D call: TRBD1 (5 bases). Germline V gene lookup returns CDR1 SGHRS and CDR2 YFSETQ. Between the trimmed V and J ends, which lost 5 bases and 8 bases, there was a span of 16 bases. This CDR3 has 14 residues. The CDR3 spells CASRLGRGDEKLFF. CDR3 DNA sequence: TGCGCCAGCAGGCTTGGAAGGGGTGACGAAAAACTGTTTTTT.

This chain joins TRBV5-4 and TRBJ2-7; 10 positions match TRBD2. This CDR3 is built from 14 residues. Trimming removed 3 bases from V and 3 bases from J; junction bases left unmatched: 3. Germline V gene lookup returns CDR1 SGHNT and CDR2 YYREEE (reference sequence). The CDR3 here is CASSSAGGFYEQYF. The DNA of the CDR3 is TGTGCCAGCAGCTCAGCGGGGGGGTTCTACGAGCAGTACTTC.

The gene calls are TRBV30 and TRBJ1-2; TRBD1 is a possible D gene (6 bases). This CDR3 has 13 residues. CDR1 is GTSNPN, CDR2 SVGIG, per germline (reference sequence). V lost 3 bases to trimming and J lost 8 bases, with 16 bases between them. CDR3 nucleotides: TGTGCCTGGAGAGCTCGAGGGGACATGGGCTACACCTTC. It specifies CAWRARGDMGYTF. Together with reference TRBV30 and TRBJ1-2, the CDR3 gives the full variable domain: SQTIHQWPATLVQPVGSPLSLECTVEGTSNPNLYWYRQAAGRGLQLLFYSVGIGQISSEVPQNLSASRPQDRQFILSSKKLLLSDSGFYLCAWRARGDMGYTFGSGTRLTVV.

Concerning this clone itself: Distinct nucleotide sequences in the sample also encode this CDR3. This chain links TRBV18 with TRBJ1-2; 9 nucleotides line up with TRBD1. The CDR3 runs to 15 residues. J lost 1 base, V lost 1 base, and 1 base had no gene match. Germline V gene data show CDR1 as KGHSH and CDR2 as LQKENI. The CDR3 sequence is CASSPRQGDNYGYTF. The CDR3 bases are TGTGCCAGCTCACCACGACAGGGGGATAACTATGGCTACACCTTC.

The chain has TRBV27 and TRBJ2-2, with 13 bases matching TRBD2. The trim removed 4 bases at V and 7 bases at J, leaving 3 bases unmatched. The CDR3 runs 15 residues. Germline CDR1 reads MNHEY; CDR2 reads SMNVEV (reference sequence). CDR3 DNA sequence: TGTGCCAGCAGTTCCGGACTAGCGGGAGTCGGGGAGCTGTTTTTT. Translated, it gives CASSSGLAGVGELFF.

The rearrangement links TRBV7-3 to TRBJ1-1; D uncertain. Trimming removed 0 bases from V and 1 base from J, with 9 bases in between. Germline V gene lookup returns CDR1 SGHTA and CDR2 FQGTGA. The CDR3 consists of 15 residues. The CDR3: CASSLTGGSNTEAFF. The CDR3 DNA reads TGTGCCAGCAGCTTAACGGGAGGGTCGAACACTGAAGCTTTCTTT.

The chain recombines TRBV5-1 with TRBJ1-1; no clear D. The germline gives CDR1 SGHRS, CDR2 YFSETQ. The CDR3 totals 14 residues. V shed 2 bases and J shed 0 bases, with 8 bases lying between them. The DNA of the CDR3 is TGCGCCAGCAGCTTATCGAGGCTGAACACTGAAGCTTTCTTT. Its translation: CASSLSRLNTEAFF.

Written as DNA, the CDR3 is TGTGCCAGCAGTCGCTCCCTCAACGGAGGTTACGAGCAGTACTTC. As protein: CASSRSLNGGYEQYF. The chain has TRBV27 and TRBJ2-7, with a possible D match to TRBD2 (5 bases). The ends were cut back, 5 bases at V and 4 bases at J, with 18 bases in the middle. CDR1 and CDR2 (germline): MNHEY, SMNVEV (reference sequence). CDR3 size: 15 residues.

The chain recombines TRBV7-9 with TRBJ2-1; 11 positions agree with TRBD2. CDR1 is SEHNR, CDR2 FQNEAQ, per germline (reference sequence). This CDR3 has 16 residues. V was clipped by 3 bases and J by 5 bases; unmatched bases: 6. CDR3: CASSFGASGRNNEQFF. As DNA, the CDR3 is TGTGCCAGCAGCTTTGGGGCTAGCGGGAGGAACAATGAGCAGTTCTTC. The whole variable domain, filled in from reference TRBV7-9 and TRBJ2-1, reads DTGVSQNPRHKITKRGQNVTFRCDPISEHNRLYWYRQTLGQGPEFLTYFQNEAQLEKSRLLSDRFSAERPKGSFSTLEIQRTEQGDSAMYLCASSFGASGRNNEQFFGPGTRLTVL.

This chain joins TRBV7-2 and TRBJ2-7, with 7 nucleotides matching TRBD1. V trimming: 5 bases; J trimming: 9 bases; junction bases outside the gene matches: 10. Germline V gene data show CDR1 as SGHTA and CDR2 as FQGNSA. This CDR3 comprises 13 residues. The CDR3 DNA is TGTGCCAGCAGCCAACGACAGGGAACGTCGCAGTACTTC. Protein sequence: CASSQRQGTSQYF. The full variable domain, in which reference TRBV7-2 and TRBJ2-7 provide the parts outside the CDR3, is GAGVSQSPSNKVTEKGKDVELRCDPISGHTALYWYRQSLGQGLEFLIYFQGNSAPDKSGLPSDRFSAERTGGSVSTLTIQRTQQEDSAVYLCASSQRQGTSQYFGPGTRLTVT.

The genes are TRBV30 and TRBJ1-5, with D possibly TRBD1 on 6 matching bases. Between the trimmed V and J ends, which lost 0 bases and 7 bases, there was a span of 10 bases. This CDR3 contains 13 residues. Germline CDR1 and CDR2: GTSNPN and SVGIG (reference sequence). CDR3 sequence reads: CAWSVQGEQPQHF. Here the CDR3 DNA reads TGTGCCTGGAGTGTACAGGGTGAACAGCCCCAGCATTTT.

The chain has TRBV28 and TRBJ2-3; weak D call: TRBD2 (6 bases). CDR1 and CDR2 (germline): MDHEN, SYDVKM. V lost 2 bases and J 4 bases, leaving 13 bases between the germline ends. The CDR3 is 15 amino acids. The CDR3 DNA sequence: TGTGCCAGCAGTTTAGGAGGGAACACCGCAGATACGCAGTATTTT. Translated, it gives CASSLGGNTADTQYF.

The rearrangement uses TRBV18 and TRBJ2-4; 9 bases are a match to TRBD1. From germline, CDR1 is KGHSH and CDR2 LQKENI. With V trimmed by 6 bases and J by 6 bases, 15 bases remained unmatched. The CDR3 runs to 17 residues. The CDR3 loop reads CASSPTDPWTGANIQYF. In DNA form, the CDR3 reads TGTGCCAGCTCGCCGACCGATCCCTGGACAGGGGCAAACATTCAGTACTTC.